The 8 T cell receptor beta chains given below trace back to one sample, sequenced in a study of shared clonotypes between healthy human individuals. TCRdb keeps only in-frame clones here, not all; method: immunoSEQ multiplex PCR. The table has about 700,000 clones, less than 85% seen once. Sequenced sample: memory CD4+ T cells sorted from blood. Regarding subset: CD45RA-negative fraction. Receptors originate from a woman aged 30 to 39 in good health.

This clone was counted a few times. The chain recombines TRBV6-1 with TRBJ2-3; D is uncertain. Germline V gene sequence: CDR1 MNHNS, CDR2 SASEGT. The CDR3 is 12 residues long. The V gene lost 3 bases and the J gene lost 4 bases, with 5 bases spanning the gap. CDR3 in amino acids: CASSDRPDTQYF. Here the CDR3 DNA reads TGTGCCAGCAGTGACAGGCCAGATACGCAGTATTTT.

Notes on this clone: Other DNA sequences in the same sample also yield this CDR3. This chain joins TRBV18 and TRBJ1-1, with a weak D call TRBD1 (5 bases). The CDR3 loop spans 15 amino acids. The V and J ends lost 2 bases and 3 bases respectively, with 13 bases between them. In germline, CDR1 is KGHSH, CDR2 LQKENI. The CDR3 sequence: CASSPSQGRDTEAFF. CDR3 bases: TGTGCCAGCTCACCATCCCAGGGCAGGGACACTGAAGCTTTCTTT.

This clone was picked up one time. The CDR3 DNA reads as TGTGCCAGCAGCGTAGGGGGACAGGGCGTAAATGAGCAGTTCTTC. It codes for CASSVGGQGVNEQFF. The V and J genes are TRBV7-6 and TRBJ2-1, with TRBD1 matching 9 bases. CDR1 and CDR2 from the germline V gene are SGHVS and FNYEAQ. Losses at the gene ends were 5 bases for V and 7 bases for J; bases not matched to a gene: 9. This CDR3 contains 15 residues.

The CDR3 bases are TGTGCCAGCAGCCAAGACCACGGGACAGGGGAGGAAAAACTGTTTTTT. It encodes CASSQDHGTGEEKLFF. The rearrangement joins TRBV4-2 to TRBJ1-4, with 10 bases fitting TRBD1. The V segment lost 0 bases and the J segment 8 bases; nucleotides outside the gene matches: 6. Germline lookup yields CDR1 LGHNA and CDR2 YNFKEQ. This CDR3 has 16 residues.

This clone was seen once. This is likely an artifact of a read error, given a far larger clone one base away. This chain uses TRBV7-2 with TRBJ1-5; perhaps TRBD1 as D (5 bases). Trimming removed 5 bases from V and 4 bases from J, with 9 bases in between. CDR1 and CDR2 (germline): SGHTA, FQGNSA. The CDR3 runs 13 residues. CDR3 in amino acids: CASSTEGNQPQHF. The DNA of the CDR3 is TGTGCCAGCAGCACGGAGGGGAATCAGCCCCAGCATTTT.

Comment on this clone: One end of the junction is discordant with germline, which a read error may explain. The chain couples TRBV7-8 to TRBJ2-3, with 10 nucleotides matching TRBD2. The CDR3 has 14 residues. Germline-derived CDR1 and CDR2 are SGHVS and FQNEAQ. The CDR3 region is CASSLAGEADTQYF. CDR3 nucleotides: TGTGCCAGCAGCCTAGCGGGAGAGGCAGATACGCAGTATTTT.

The chain combines TRBV5-1 with TRBJ2-7; D gene uncertain. The CDR3 is made up of 13 amino acids. V was trimmed by 4 bases and J by 3 bases, leaving 11 bases between them. Germline V gene data show CDR1 as SGHRS and CDR2 as YFSETQ. CDR3 protein: CASSPIDNYEQYF. The CDR3 bases are TGCGCCAGCAGCCCGATAGATAACTACGAGCAGTACTTC. Full variable domain (remainder filled in from reference TRBV5-1 and TRBJ2-7): KAGVTQTPRYLIKTRGQQVTLSCSPISGHRSVSWYQQTPGQGLQFLFEYFSETQRNKGNFPGRFSGRQFSNSRSEMNVSTLELGDSALYLCASSPIDNYEQYFGPGTRLTVT.

V usage is TRBV29-1 and J usage is TRBJ2-1, with 8 nucleotides matching TRBD1. There are 14 residues in the CDR3. In germline, CDR1 is SQVTM, CDR2 ANQGSEA. The junction had 9 bases not matched to a gene; V was cut back by 1 base and J by 10 bases. The CDR3 nucleotides read TGCAGCGTTGAAGTTCGGACAGGGCCCTTAGAGCAGTTCTTC. Translating gives CSVEVRTGPLEQFF.